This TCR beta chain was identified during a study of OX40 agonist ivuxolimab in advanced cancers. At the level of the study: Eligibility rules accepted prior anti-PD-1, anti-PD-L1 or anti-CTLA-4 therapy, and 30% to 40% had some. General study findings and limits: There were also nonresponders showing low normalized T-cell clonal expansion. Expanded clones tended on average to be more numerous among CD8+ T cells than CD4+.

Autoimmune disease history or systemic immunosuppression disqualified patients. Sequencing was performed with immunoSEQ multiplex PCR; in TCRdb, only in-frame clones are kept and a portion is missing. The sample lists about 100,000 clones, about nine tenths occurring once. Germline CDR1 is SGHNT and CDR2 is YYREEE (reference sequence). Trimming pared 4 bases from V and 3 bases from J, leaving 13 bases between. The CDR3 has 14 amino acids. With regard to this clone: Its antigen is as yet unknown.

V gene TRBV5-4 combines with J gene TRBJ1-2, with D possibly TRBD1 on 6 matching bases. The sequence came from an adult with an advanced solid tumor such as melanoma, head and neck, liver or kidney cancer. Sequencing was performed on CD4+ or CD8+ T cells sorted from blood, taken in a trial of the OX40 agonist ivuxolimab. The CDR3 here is CASSLQGIDYGYTF. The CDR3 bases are TGTGCCAGCAGCCTACAGGGAATCGACTATGGCTACACCTTC.